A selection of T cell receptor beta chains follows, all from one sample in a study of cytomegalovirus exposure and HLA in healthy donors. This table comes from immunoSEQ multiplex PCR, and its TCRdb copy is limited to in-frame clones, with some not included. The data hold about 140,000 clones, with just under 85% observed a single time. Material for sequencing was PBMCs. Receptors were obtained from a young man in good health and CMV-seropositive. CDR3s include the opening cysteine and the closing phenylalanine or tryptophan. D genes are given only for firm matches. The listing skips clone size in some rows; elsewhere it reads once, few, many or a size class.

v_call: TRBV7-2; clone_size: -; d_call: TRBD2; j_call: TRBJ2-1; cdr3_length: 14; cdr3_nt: TGTGCCAGCAGTCTTAGTGGCGGGGGTGATGAGCAGTTCTTC; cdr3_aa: CASSLSGGGDEQFF
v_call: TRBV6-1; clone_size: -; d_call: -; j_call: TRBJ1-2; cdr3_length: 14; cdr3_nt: TGTGCCAGCAGCGCATACGGACAGTCCTATGGCTACACCTTC; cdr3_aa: CASSAYGQSYGYTF
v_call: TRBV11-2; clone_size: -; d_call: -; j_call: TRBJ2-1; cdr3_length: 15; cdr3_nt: TGTGCCAGCAGCTTAGATCTTCAGACTAGGAATGAGCAGTTCTTC; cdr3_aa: CASSLDLQTRNEQFF
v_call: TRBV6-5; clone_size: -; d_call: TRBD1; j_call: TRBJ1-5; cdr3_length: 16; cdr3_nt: TGTGCCAGCAGTTACTCAGGACAGGGAGGCAATCAGCCCCAGCATTTT; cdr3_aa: CASSYSGQGGNQPQHF
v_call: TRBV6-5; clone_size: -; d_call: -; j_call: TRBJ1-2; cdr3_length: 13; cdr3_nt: TGTGCCAGCAGTTACATGGCAGACTATGGCTACACCTTC; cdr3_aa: CASSYMADYGYTF
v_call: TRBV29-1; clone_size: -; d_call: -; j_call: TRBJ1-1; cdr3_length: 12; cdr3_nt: TGCAGCGTTTTAGATGGGCACACTGAAGCTTTCTTT; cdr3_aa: CSVLDGHTEAFF
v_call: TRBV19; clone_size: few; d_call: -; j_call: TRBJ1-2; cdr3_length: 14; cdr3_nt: TGTGCCAGTAGAACATGGGGGGATACGAGCCCCTACACCTTC; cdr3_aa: CASRTWGDTSPYTF
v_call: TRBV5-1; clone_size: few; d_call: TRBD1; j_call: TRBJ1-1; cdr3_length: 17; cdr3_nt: TGCGCCAGCAGCTCCCGCCCGACAGGGGCTGGGAACACTGAAGCTTTCTTT; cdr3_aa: CASSSRPTGAGNTEAFF
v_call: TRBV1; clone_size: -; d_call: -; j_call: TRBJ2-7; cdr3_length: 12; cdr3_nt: TGCACCAGCAGCCGTAAAGGGGGCGAGCAGTACTTC; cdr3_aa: CTSSRKGGEQYF
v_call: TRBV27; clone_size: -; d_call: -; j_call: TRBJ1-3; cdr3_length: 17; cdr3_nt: TGTGCCAGCCCTTCTTCTGGTTCAGGGTGGTCTGGAAACACCATATATTTT; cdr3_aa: CASPSSGSGWSGNTIYF
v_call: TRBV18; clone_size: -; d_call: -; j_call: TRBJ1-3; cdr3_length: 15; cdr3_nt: TGTGCCAGCTCACCACTCGTTGCGCCCGGAAACACCATATATTTT; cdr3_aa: CASSPLVAPGNTIYF
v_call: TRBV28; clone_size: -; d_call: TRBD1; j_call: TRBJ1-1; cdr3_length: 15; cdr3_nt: TGTGCCAGCAGTCCCAACAGGGGGGGGCGCCTGAAAGCTTTCTTT; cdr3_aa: CASSPNRGGRLKAFF
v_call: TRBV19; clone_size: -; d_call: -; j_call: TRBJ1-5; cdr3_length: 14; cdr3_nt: TGTGCCAGTAGTATAAGGGGTTTTATAAAGCCCCAGCATTTT; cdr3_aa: CASSIRGFIKPQHF
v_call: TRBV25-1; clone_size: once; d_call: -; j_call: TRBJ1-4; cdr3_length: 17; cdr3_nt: TGTGCCAGCAGTGGGCCATCGGGTGGAGCAACTAATGAAAAACTGTTTTTT; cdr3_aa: CASSGPSGGATNEKLFF
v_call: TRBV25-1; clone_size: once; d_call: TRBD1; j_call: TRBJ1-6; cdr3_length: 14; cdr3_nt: TGTGCCAGCATTAGGGACAGGGGAGGCTCACCCCTCCACTTT; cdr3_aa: CASIRDRGGSPLHF
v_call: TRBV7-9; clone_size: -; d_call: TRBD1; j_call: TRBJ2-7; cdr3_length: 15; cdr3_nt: TGTGCCAGCAGCCCCCTCAGGGGGCAGCTCTACGAGCAGTACTTC; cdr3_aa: CASSPLRGQLYEQYF
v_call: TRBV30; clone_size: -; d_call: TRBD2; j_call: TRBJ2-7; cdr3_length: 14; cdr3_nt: TGTGCCTGGAGTCCGGGAGGATCTGGCTACGAGCAGTACTTC; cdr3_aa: CAWSPGGSGYEQYF
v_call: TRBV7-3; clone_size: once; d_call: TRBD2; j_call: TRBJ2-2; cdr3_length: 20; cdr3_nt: TGTGCCAGCAGCTTCCCCCAATTGGCTAGCGGGGGCCCAAACACCGGGGAGCTGTTTTTT; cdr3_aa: CASSFPQLASGGPNTGELFF
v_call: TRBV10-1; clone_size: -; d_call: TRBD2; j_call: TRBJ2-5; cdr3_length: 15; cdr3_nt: TGCGCCAGCAGTGAGAATCGGGGGGACCAAGAGACCCAGTACTTC; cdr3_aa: CASSENRGDQETQYF
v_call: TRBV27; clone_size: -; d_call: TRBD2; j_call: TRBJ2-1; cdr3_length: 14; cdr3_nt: TGTGCCAGCATTGCCGGGACTAGCATCAATGAGCAGTTCTTC; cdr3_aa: CASIAGTSINEQFF
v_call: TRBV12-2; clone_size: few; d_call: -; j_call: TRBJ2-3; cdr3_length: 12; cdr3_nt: TGTGCCAGCAGTATCCAGGGGGATACGCAGTATTTT; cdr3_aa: CASSIQGDTQYF
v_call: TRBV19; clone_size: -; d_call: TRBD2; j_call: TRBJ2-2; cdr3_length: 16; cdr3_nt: TGTGCCAGTAGTACCCCCGGGGGGTTGGACACCGGGGAGCTGTTTTTT; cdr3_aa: CASSTPGGLDTGELFF
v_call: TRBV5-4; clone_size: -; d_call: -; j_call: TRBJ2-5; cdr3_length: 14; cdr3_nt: TGTGCCAGCAGCTTTTTGGTGCGGGAAGAGACCCAGTACTTC; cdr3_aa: CASSFLVREETQYF
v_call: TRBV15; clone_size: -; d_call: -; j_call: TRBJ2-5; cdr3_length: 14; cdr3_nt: TGTGCCACCAGCAGAGATGGGGGCGGTGAGACCCAGTACTTC; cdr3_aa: CATSRDGGGETQYF
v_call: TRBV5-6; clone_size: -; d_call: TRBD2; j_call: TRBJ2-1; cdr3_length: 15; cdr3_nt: TGTGCCAGCGAAAAGCGGGGGAACTCATGGAATGAGCAGTTCTTC; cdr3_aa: CASEKRGNSWNEQFF